This T cell receptor beta chain was obtained from a study of cytomegalovirus exposure and HLA in healthy donors. The CDR3 length is 21 residues. Germline V gives CDR1 LNHDA, CDR2 SQIVND (reference sequence). V lost 3 bases, J lost 0 bases, and 29 bases lay in between. Use of 60 Vbeta and 13 Jbeta primers characterized the PCR. Data came from immunoSEQ multiplex PCR; TCRdb stores just in-frame clones and leaves some out. The sample yields 150,000 to 200,000 clones, 82% seen once. The V call is TRBV19, the J call TRBJ2-5; D gene ambiguous. This TCR came from a woman between 45 and 65 years old in good health and CMV-seropositive. The material sequenced was PBMCs. CDR3 residues: CASSMKPTESLSAPYQETQYF. The CDR3 DNA reads TGTGCCAGTAGTATGAAACCTACGGAGTCATTATCTGCCCCGTACCAAGAGACCCAGTACTTC.